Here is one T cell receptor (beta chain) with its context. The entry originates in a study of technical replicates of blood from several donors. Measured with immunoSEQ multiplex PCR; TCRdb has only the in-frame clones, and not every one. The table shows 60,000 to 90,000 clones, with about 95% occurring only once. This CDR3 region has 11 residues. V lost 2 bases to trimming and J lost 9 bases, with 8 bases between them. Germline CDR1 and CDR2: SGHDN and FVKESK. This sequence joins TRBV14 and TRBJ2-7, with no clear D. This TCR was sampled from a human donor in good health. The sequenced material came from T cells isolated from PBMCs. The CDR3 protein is CASSQNLGQYF. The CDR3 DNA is TGTGCCAGCAGCCAAAATCTCGGGCAGTACTTC.